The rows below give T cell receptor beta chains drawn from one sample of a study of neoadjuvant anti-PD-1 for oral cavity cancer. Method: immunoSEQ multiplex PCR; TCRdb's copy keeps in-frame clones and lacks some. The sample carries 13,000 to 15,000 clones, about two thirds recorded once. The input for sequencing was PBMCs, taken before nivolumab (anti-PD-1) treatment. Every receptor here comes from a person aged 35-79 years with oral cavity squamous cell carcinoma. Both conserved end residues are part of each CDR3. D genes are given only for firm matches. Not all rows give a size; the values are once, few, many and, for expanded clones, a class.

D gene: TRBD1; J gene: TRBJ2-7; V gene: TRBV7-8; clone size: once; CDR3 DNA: TGTGCCAGCACCCAGGCCAGACAGGGTTACGAGCAGTACTTC; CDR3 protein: CASTQARQGYEQYF
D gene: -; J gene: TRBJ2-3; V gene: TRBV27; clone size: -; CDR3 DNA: TGTGCCAGCAGTTTTCGGCGGGGCCTCACAGATACGCAGTATTTT; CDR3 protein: CASSFRRGLTDTQYF
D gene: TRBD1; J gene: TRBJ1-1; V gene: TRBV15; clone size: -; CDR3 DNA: TGTGCCACCCGAGGGGGCTTCTCTGAAGCTTTCTTT; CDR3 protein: CATRGGFSEAFF
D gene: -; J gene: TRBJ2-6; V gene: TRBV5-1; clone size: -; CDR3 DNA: TGCGCCAGTCGGACAGCCTACTCTGGGGCCAACGTCCTGACTTTC; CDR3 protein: CASRTAYSGANVLTF
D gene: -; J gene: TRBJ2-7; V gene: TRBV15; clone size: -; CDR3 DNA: TGTGCCACCAGCAGCGCAAAAACAGTTCCCCCCCACGAGCAGTACTTC; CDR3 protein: CATSSAKTVPPHEQYF
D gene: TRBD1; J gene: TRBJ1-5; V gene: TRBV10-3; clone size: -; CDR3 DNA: TGTGCCATCAGTGAGACCGGACAGGGCCGAAATCAGCCCCAGCATTTT; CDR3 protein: CAISETGQGRNQPQHF
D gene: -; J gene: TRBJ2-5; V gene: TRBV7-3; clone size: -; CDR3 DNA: TGTGCCAGCTCTTCGGGACCGCTTAAAGAGACCCAGTACTTC; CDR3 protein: CASSSGPLKETQYF
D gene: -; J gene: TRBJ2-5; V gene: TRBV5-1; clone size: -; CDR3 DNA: TGCGCCAGCAGGGCGAGACCCCAAGAGACCCAGTACTTC; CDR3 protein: CASRARPQETQYF
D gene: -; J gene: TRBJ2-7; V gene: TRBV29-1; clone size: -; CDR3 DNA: TGCAGCGCTGGGTACTCCTACGAGCAGTACTTC; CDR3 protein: CSAGYSYEQYF
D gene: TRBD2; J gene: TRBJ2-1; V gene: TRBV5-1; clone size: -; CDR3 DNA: TGCGCCAGCAGCCCTGGGACTAGCGGGAGGATAAATGAGCAGTTCTTC; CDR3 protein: CASSPGTSGRINEQFF
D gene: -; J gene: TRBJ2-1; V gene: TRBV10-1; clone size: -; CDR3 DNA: TGCGCCAGCAGTGAAGGCGGTCTGAACGAGCAGTTCTTC; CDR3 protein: CASSEGGLNEQFF
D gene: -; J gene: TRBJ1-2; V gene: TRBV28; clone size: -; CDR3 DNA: TGTGCCAGCAGTTTAGGACAGCTAAATAACTATGGCTACACCTTC; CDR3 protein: CASSLGQLNNYGYTF
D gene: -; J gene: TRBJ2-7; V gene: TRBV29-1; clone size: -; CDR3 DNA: TGCAGCGTTGGAGAGAGCGGGCGGGCCGAGCAGTACTTC; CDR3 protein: CSVGESGRAEQYF
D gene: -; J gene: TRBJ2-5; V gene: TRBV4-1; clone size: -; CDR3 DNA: TGCGCCAGCAGCCGAGCAATTAAAGAGACCCAGTACTTC; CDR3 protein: CASSRAIKETQYF
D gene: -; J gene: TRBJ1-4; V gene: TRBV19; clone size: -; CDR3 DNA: TGTGCCAGTAGTATTGGAGGGTCCCCTGGTGAAAAACTGTTTTTT; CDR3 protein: CASSIGGSPGEKLFF
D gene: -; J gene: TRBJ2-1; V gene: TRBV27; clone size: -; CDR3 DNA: TGTGCCAGCAGTTCTACGGACACTATCAATGAGCAGTTCTTC; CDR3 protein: CASSSTDTINEQFF
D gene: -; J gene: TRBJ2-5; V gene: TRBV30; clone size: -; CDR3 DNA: TGTGCCTGGAGTGTACTCCTCGGGGTGCAAGAGACCCAGTACTTC; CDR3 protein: CAWSVLLGVQETQYF
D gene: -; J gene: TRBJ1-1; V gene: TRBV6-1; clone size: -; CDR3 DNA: TGTGCCAGCACATTCAACACTGAAGCTTTCTTT; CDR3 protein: CASTFNTEAFF
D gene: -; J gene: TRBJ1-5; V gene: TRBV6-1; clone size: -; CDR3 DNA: TGTGCCAGCAGTGAAAGGGGTGGATCGCCCCAGCATTTT; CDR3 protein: CASSERGGSPQHF
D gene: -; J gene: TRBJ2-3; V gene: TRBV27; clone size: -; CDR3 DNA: TGTGCCATTGCCCCAGGCGGGTTCTTCACAAATACGCAGTATTTT; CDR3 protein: CAIAPGGFFTNTQYF
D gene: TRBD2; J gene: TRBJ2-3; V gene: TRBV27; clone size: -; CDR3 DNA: TGTGCCAGCAGTGACCTGACTAGCGCAGATACGCAGTATTTT; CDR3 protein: CASSDLTSADTQYF
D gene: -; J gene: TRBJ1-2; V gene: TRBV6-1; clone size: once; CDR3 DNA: TGTGCCAGCAGTGAACATATCAGCGTGGGCAGAAATTCCTATGGCTACACCTTC; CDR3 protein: CASSEHISVGRNSYGYTF
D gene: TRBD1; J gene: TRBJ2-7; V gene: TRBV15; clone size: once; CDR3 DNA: TGTGCCACCAGCACAAAAACAGGGGTTCTCCCGACCTACGAGCAGTACTTC; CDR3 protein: CATSTKTGVLPTYEQYF
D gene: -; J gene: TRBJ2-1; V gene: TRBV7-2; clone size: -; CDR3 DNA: TGTGCCAGCAGCCTAACATGGCGGAACAATGAGCAGTTCTTC; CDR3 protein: CASSLTWRNNEQFF
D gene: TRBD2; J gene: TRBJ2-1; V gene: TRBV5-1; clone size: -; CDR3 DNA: TGCGCCAGCAGCTCTAGCGGGAGTATCTACAATGAGCAGTTCTTC; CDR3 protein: CASSSSGSIYNEQFF
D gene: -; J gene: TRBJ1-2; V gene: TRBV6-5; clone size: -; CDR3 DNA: TGTGCCACCTCCTCGTTGGGGGTCATCCTACGAGGCTACACCTTC; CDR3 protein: CATSSLGVILRGYTF
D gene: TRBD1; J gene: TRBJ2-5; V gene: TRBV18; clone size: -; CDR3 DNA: TGTGCCAGCTCACCCCTCGGACAGGGAAGCCCGGAGACCCAGTACTTC; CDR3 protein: CASSPLGQGSPETQYF
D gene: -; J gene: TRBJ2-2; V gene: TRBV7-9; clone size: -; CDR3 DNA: TGTGCCAGCACCCGTGGGAGCACCGGGGAGCTGTTTTTT; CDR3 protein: CASTRGSTGELFF
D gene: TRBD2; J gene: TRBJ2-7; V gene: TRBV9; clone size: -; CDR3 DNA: TGTGCCAGCAGCGCCCTAGCGGGAGGCTACGAGCAGTACTTC; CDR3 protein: CASSALAGGYEQYF
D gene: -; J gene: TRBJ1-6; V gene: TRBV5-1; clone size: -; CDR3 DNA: TGCGCCAGCAGCTTGGTGGGGCTGGGGGGCAATTCACCCCTCCACTTT; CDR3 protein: CASSLVGLGGNSPLHF
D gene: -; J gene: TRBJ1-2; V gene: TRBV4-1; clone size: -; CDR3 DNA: TGCGCCAGCAGCTACAGCGGTGGGTCTAACTATGGCTACACCTTC; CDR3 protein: CASSYSGGSNYGYTF
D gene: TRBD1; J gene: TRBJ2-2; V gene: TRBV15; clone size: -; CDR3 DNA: TGTGCCACCAGCAGGGGACAGGGACCTTGGGGGGAGCTGTTTTTT; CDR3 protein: CATSRGQGPWGELFF
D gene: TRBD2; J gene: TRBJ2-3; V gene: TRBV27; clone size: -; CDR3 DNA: TGTGCCAGCAGTTCCCTAGCGGGACGGGGTGTGACGCAGTATTTT; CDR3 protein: CASSSLAGRGVTQYF
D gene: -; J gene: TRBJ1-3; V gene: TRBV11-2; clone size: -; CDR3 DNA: TGTGCCAGCAGCCCACTTCCTTGGGGCGTACAAGGAAGACAGACCATATATTTT; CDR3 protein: CASSPLPWGVQGRQTIYF
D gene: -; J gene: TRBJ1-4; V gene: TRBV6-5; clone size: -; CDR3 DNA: TGTGCCAGCAGTTCTTCTACAGGGCGGGAAAAACTGTTTTTT; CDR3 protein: CASSSSTGREKLFF
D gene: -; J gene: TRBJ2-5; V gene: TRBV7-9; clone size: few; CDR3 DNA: TGTGCCAGCAGCTTACCACAGGGTGCGGAGACCCAGTACTTC; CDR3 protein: CASSLPQGAETQYF
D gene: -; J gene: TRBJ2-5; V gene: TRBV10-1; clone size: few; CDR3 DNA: TGCGCCAGCAGCAGTGGGCAAATTCCAGAGACCCAGTACTTC; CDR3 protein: CASSSGQIPETQYF
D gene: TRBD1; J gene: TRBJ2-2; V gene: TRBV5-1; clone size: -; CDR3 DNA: TGCGCCAGCAGCCGGACCAGGGGACAGTCAAGCCGTTTGAACACCGGGGAGCTGTTTTTT; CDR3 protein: CASSRTRGQSSRLNTGELFF
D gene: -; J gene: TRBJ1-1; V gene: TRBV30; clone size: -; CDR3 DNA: TGTGCCTGGATTTCAGGGTTTGCGAACACTGAAGCTTTCTTT; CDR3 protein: CAWISGFANTEAFF
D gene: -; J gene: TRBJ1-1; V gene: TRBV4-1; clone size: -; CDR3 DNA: TGCGCCAGCAGCCAGGTCCTCGGCAGCCCTGAAGCTTTCTTT; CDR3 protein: CASSQVLGSPEAFF
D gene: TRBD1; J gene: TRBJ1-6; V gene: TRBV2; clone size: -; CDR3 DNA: TGTGCCAGCGCCGGTGCGACAGGGCGTTCACCCCTCCACTTT; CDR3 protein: CASAGATGRSPLHF
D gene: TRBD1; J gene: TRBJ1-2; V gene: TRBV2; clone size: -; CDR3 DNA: TGTGCCAGCAGTGTTGGGACAGGGGCCTATGGCTACACCTTC; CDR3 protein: CASSVGTGAYGYTF
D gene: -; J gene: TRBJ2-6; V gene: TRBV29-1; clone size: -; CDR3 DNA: TGCAGCGTTGACGAGGGTTCTGGGGCCAACGTCCTGACTTTC; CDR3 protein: CSVDEGSGANVLTF
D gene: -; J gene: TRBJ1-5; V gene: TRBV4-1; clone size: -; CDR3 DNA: TGCGCCAGCAGCCAAGGCTTGGCCAGTGGGCCCCAGCATTTT; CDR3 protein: CASSQGLASGPQHF